This T cell receptor beta chain came from a study of cytomegalovirus exposure and HLA in healthy donors. Background on the study: Earlier, almost 120 million unique TCR beta sequences were recovered from around 180 million T cells by an analysis. Broader study findings: Using a false discovery rate of 0.05, a later analysis showed that approximately 17,000 TCR beta sequences were associated with HLA alleles.

Concerning this clone: Its specificity is unknown.

Both 60 Vbeta primers and 13 Jbeta primers went into the PCR. Sequencing was performed with immunoSEQ multiplex PCR; in TCRdb, only in-frame clones are kept and a portion is missing. The sample includes about 130,000 clones, more than 75% of them seen just once. Trimming took off 3 bases at V and 1 base at J, with 6 bases between the two ends. This CDR3 spans 12 amino acids. Germline loops: CDR1 GTSNPN, CDR2 SVGIG (reference sequence). The material sequenced was PBMCs. The rearrangement links TRBV30 to TRBJ1-1; D gene unclear. This TCR came from a female donor in good health and CMV-seronegative. The CDR3 protein is CAWRPGNTEAFF. The DNA of the CDR3 is TGTGCCTGGAGACCCGGGAACACTGAAGCTTTCTTT.